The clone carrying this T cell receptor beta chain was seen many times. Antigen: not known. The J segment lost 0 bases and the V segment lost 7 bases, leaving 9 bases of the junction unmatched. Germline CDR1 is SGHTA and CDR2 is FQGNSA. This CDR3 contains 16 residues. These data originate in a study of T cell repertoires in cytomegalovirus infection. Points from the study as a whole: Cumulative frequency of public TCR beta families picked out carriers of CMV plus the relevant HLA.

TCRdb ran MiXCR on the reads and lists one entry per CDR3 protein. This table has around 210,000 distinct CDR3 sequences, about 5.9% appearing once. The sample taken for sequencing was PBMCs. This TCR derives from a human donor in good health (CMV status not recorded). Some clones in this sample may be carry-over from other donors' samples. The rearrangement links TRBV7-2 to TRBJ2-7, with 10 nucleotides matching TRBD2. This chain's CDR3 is CASKIAAGGSSYEQYF. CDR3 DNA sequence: TGTGCCAGCAAGATAGCAGCGGGGGGGAGCTCCTACGAGCAGTACTTC.